The sequence of this T cell receptor (beta chain) was determined in a study of CD8 T cells in Susac syndrome (dated by TCRdb to the late 2010s). About the full investigation: Among the Susac syndrome patients who were sequenced, clinically active disease was present in six and clinical remission was observed in eight. Susac syndrome patients were therapy-naive, on corticosteroids (some also receiving IVIg), or on IVIg alone at blood withdrawal. Whether CD8+ T cell activation and differentiation in Susac syndrome was antigen driven was tested using repertoire sequencing.

Peripheral blood CD8+ and CD4+ T cells from healthy donors, Susac syndrome patients and multiple sclerosis patients were profiled using high-throughput TCR beta sequencing. Susac syndrome patients met recently defined diagnostic criteria for definite or probable disease. CD8+ TEMRA cells were enriched by FACS, while bulk CD8+ and CD4+ T cells were purified by magnetic negative isolation. Blood was drawn into EDTA tubes, processed within 24 hours, and PBMCs were isolated by density gradient centrifugation. PBMCs intended for TCR sequencing were cryopreserved in liquid nitrogen and were subsequently thawed in a 37 degrees C water bath. Purity of sorted or isolated CD4+, CD8+ and CD8+ TEMRA cells was at least 90%. What the authors observed across the whole study: In patients with Susac syndrome, the CD4+ T cell repertoire showed no detectable clonal expansion. The number of individuals in the TCR sequencing and HLA analysis was recognized as being relatively small.

A note on this clonotype: Its antigen is still unknown. No base quality information exists; no much larger clone differs at one position.

According to the germline V gene, CDR1 reads SGHVS and CDR2 reads FQNEAQ. Including cysteine and phenylalanine, the CDR3 has 14 amino acids. This entry keeps only the CDR3 DNA: 42 bases, framed from base 1. V lost 1 base and J lost 7 bases; the stretch between them is 8 bases long. RNA was extracted with the RNeasy kit and 0.5 to 1 ug was reverse transcribed using random hexamers. The immunoSEQ multiplex PCR assay, which covers 54 Vbeta and 13 Jbeta segments, was used to amplify TCR beta CDR3 regions. Bias from PCR amplification was corrected by using a synthetic template baseline for primer optimization and for computational correction. Under the source paper's analysis protocol: Reads were assigned to V, D and J genes according to IMGT and analyzed in immunoSEQ Analyzer, with only productive sequences retained. Clonality was computed as one minus Shannon entropy normalized by log2 of the number of productive unique sequences. For each patient and control, public and private clones were evaluated among the 100 most prevalent clones. Clones were defined as Susac-specific if absent from the healthy and MS cohorts, from under 1,200 published viral clones and from other ImmuneACCESS disease sequences. TCRdb redid the processing of the public reads, applying fastp at Q25 and MiXCR, and retained in-frame beta chains. For every CDR3 protein sequence, its rows merge into one entry that carries the most common genes and DNA. TCRdb's processing, not the authors' own work, is the source of the V and J calls. The sample yields approximately 210,000 distinct CDR3 sequences; about 94% were counted once. The ten biggest clones cover 0.15% to 0.2% of the sample.

Sequencing was done on a sample of CD4+ T cells from PBMCs. This sequence originates from a human donor with Susac syndrome. The rearranged segments are TRBV7-8 and TRBJ1-6; the D segment could be TRBD1, given 5 matching bases. The CDR3 region: CASSLGDGNSPLHF. The DNA is TGTGCCAGCAGCTTAGGGGACGGAAATTCACCCCTCCACTTT.